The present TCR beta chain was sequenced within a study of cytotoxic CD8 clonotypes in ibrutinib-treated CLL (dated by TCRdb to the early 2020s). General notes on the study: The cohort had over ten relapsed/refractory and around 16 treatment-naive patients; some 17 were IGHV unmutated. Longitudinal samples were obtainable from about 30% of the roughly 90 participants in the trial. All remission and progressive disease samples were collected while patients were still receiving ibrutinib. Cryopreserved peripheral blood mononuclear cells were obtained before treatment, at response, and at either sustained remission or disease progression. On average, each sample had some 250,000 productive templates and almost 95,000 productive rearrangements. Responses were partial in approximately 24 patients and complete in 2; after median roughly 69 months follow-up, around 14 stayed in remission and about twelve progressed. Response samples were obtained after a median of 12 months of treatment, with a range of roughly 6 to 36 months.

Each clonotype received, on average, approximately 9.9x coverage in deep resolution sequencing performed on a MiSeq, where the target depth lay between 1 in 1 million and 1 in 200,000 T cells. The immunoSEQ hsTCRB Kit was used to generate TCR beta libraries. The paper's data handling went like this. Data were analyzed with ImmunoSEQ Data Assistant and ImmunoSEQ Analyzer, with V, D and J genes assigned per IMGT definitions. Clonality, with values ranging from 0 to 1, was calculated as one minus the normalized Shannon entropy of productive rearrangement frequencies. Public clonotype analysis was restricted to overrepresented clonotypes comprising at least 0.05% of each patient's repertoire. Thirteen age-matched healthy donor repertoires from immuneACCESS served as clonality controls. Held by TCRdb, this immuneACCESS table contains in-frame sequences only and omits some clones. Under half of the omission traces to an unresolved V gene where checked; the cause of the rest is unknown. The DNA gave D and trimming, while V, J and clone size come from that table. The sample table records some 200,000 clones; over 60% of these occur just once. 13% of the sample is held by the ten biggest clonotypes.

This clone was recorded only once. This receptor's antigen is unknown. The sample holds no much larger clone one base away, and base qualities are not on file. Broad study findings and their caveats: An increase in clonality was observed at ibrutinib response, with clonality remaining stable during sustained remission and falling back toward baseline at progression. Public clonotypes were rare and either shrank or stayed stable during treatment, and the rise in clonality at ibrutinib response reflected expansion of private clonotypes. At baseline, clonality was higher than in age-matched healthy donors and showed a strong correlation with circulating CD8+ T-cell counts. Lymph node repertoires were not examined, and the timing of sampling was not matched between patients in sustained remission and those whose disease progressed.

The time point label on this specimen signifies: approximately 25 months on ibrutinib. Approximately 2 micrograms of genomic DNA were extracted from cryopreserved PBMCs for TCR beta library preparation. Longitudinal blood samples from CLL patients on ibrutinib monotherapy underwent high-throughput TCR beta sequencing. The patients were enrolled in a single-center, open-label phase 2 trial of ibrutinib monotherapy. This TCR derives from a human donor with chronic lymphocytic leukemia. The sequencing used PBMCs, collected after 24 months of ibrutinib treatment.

The CDR3 here reads CASSLSGGRSKNIQYF. In nucleotide form, the sequence is TGTGCCAGCAGCCTTTCCGGAGGGCGATCCAAAAACATTCAGTACTTC. The chain uses TRBV7-9 and TRBJ2-4; a weak D assignment points to TRBD2 (6 bases agree). V loses 5 bases, J loses 2 bases, and the germline ends lie 16 bases apart. The cysteine opens and the phenylalanine closes a CDR3 of 16 amino acids. CDR3 DNA only is kept here, 48 bases in frame from base 1. CDR1 SEHNR and CDR2 FQNEAQ are derived from the germline V gene (reference sequence).